The entry that follows covers one TCR beta chain sequence. What antigen it recognizes has not been identified. No clone much larger than this one lies a single base away; base qualities are absent. The data were obtained in a study of regulatory T cells in long-lasting Graves disease (dated by TCRdb to the early 2020s). With respect to the entire study: In the newly diagnosed Graves' disease group, patients had been taking antithyroid drugs for less than 3 months. Patients with persistent Graves' disease were compared with patients with newly diagnosed Graves' disease using TCR sequencing and RNA sequencing of peripheral blood. The study took place in China and was registered as a clinical trial. A total of around 35 samples were covered by TCR sequencing, comprising approximately 13 persistent and about 20 newly diagnosed Graves' disease patients.

Overall study results and their limits: Sequencing and analysis were limited to the TCR beta chain. As a limitation, the authors acknowledged that the small sample size may reduce accuracy. Persistent Graves' disease patients showed lower TCR Shannon entropy and fewer highly expanded clones than newly diagnosed patients, suggesting clonal expansion. Preferential use of TRBV28, TRBJ1-2 and TRBJ2-5 was observed in persistent disease, whereas TRBV20-1 and TRBJ2-1 were favored in newly diagnosed disease. Because the primary lesion, thyroid tissue, could not be accessed, the study looked at peripheral blood alone. A larger number of public clonotypes was shared among persistent patients (fewer than 3,000) than among newly diagnosed patients (approximately 1,000).

From the cysteine up to the phenylalanine, the CDR3 has a length of 16 residues. Only the CDR3 region is kept as DNA, spanning 48 bases read in frame from base 1. Via the germline V gene, CDR1 is SGHRS and CDR2 YFSETQ. Clipping removes 1 base from V and 10 bases from J, with 8 as the unmatched junction base count. The library was prepared using multiplex PCR. The sequencing machine was an Illumina HiSeq 4000. TCR beta libraries were built with iRepertoire HTBI primers and Arm-PCR amplification of CDR3 regions. Before sequencing, the PCR products went through gel purification. Turning to the authors' computational methods: A total of roughly 58 TRBV and 14 TRBJ segments were identified across samples and were used for gene usage analysis of CDR3 amino acid clonotypes. Filtered high-quality paired reads were merged into contigs using COPE and FqMerger. BLAST was used to align contigs to IMGT TRBV, TRBD and TRBJ reference genes, and CDR3 was defined according to IMGT. Any clonotype with a frequency above 0.1% was counted as a highly expanded clone. Shannon entropy served as the measure of repertoire diversity, while the Gini coefficient captured V-J evenness. Public clonotypes were defined as clonotypes shared by more than one individual. TCRdb reprocessed the public reads (quality trimming at Q25 with fastp, clone calling with MiXCR) and kept in-frame beta chains. Rows are unified per CDR3 protein, each entry keeping the most common DNA and genes. V and J calls and clone size were set by TCRdb, not the authors. This sample gives 250,000 to 400,000 distinct CDR3 sequences in total; 15% to 20% of them show up just once. Approximately 35% of the sample is taken by the ten largest.

In the paper's terms, the time point label means: newly diagnosed GD, antithyroid drugs for less than 3 months. RNA was extracted from PBMCs in TRIzol for both TCR sequencing and RNA sequencing. The diagnosis of Graves' disease was made according to American Thyroid Association guidelines. Patients for the study were recruited at an endocrinology department in Xi'an, China. Each patient gave around 9.2 milliliters of peripheral blood, collected in an EDTA anticoagulant tube. PBMCs were isolated by Ficoll Paque Plus density gradient separation without further T cell sorting. RNA quality was checked with an Agilent 2100 Bioanalyzer and agarose gel, and concentration with a NanoDrop 2000.

The chain is encoded by TRBV5-1 joined to TRBJ1-6, and 10 junctional nucleotides match TRBD1. The input for sequencing was peripheral blood mononuclear cells (PBMCs), taken at new diagnosis, from a patient treated with antithyroid drugs. This sequence was found in a female donor with Graves disease. The nucleotides read TGCGCCAGCAGCTTGAACCCGGGACAGGGGAACTCACCCCTCCACTTT. It codes for CASSLNPGQGNSPLHF.